A selection of T cell receptor beta chains follows, all from one sample in a study of graft-versus-host responses after intestinal transplantation. Method: immunoSEQ multiplex PCR; TCRdb's copy keeps in-frame clones and lacks some. The table has about 9,000 clones, about a quarter seen once; the top ten hold 5%. This specimen consisted of alloreactive CD8+ T cells from a mixed lymphocyte reaction culture, obtained before transplantation. These receptors were taken from a human patient who was an organ donor for intestinal transplantation. Each CDR3 is given with its conserved first and last residue. A D gene is named only where the DNA matches it firmly. A row's size may be missing; if present it is once, few, many or a size class.

>TRBV5-4|TRBJ1-1|.|.
TGTGCCAGCAGCTTGGGGCGGGGCACTGAAGCTTTCTTT
CASSLGRGTEAFF
>TRBV10-3|TRBJ2-3|.|.
TGTGCCATCAGTGAGCTGGGGGCTAGGGGGGGCACAGATACGCAGTATTTT
CAISELGARGGTDTQYF
>TRBV6-5|TRBJ2-7|.|.
TGCGCCAGCAGTGAGGGGCGCGAGCAGTACTTC
CASSEGREQYF
>TRBV11-2|TRBJ2-7|.|.
TGTGCCAGCAGCTTAGGAGACAGTCATTACGAGCAGTACTTC
CASSLGDSHYEQYF
>TRBV9|TRBJ2-7|.|.
TGTGCCAGCAGCGTAGCTCACGGCAGCTACGAGCAGTACTTC
CASSVAHGSYEQYF
>TRBV6-1|TRBJ2-2|.|.
TGTGCCAGCAGCTCCGGGCCCTACACCGGGGAGCTGTTTTTT
CASSSGPYTGELFF
>TRBV9|TRBJ1-2|few|.
TGTGCCAGCAGCAAGGAAGGGTATGGCTACACCTTC
CASSKEGYGYTF
>TRBV9|TRBJ2-7|.|TRBD2
TGTGCCAGCAGCCTTTATGGGACTAGCCTCTCCTACGAGCAGTACTTC
CASSLYGTSLSYEQYF
>TRBV7-2|TRBJ1-2|few|TRBD1
TGTGCCAGCAGCTTATTTTTGGACAGGGACTATGGCTACACCTTC
CASSLFLDRDYGYTF
>TRBV30|TRBJ1-2|few|.
TGTGCCTGGAGTGATGGACAGAACTATGGCTACACCTTC
CAWSDGQNYGYTF
>TRBV7-2|TRBJ1-3|.|TRBD1
TGTGCCAGCATCCCCGGTAACAGGGGAAGGGTCAGCTCTGGAAACACCATATATTTT
CASIPGNRGRVSSGNTIYF
>TRBV13|TRBJ1-2|large|.
TGTGCCAGCAGCTTACAGGGGATAGGTGGCTACACCTTC
CASSLQGIGGYTF
>TRBV2|TRBJ1-1|few|TRBD1
TGTGCCAGCAGTGAAGCGGAAGACAGGGGGTACACTGAAGCTTTCTTT
CASSEAEDRGYTEAFF
>TRBV7-6|TRBJ2-1|few|TRBD2
TGTGCCAGCAGCTTGTCTAGCGGGGAATACAATGAGCAGTTCTTC
CASSLSSGEYNEQFF
>TRBV6-5|TRBJ1-3|.|.
TGTGCCAGCAGCGTAGATGGATCCTCTGGAAACACCATATATTTT
CASSVDGSSGNTIYF
>TRBV5-4|TRBJ1-1|.|.
TGCGCCAGCAGCCAAGACGCGGGGAACACTGAAGCTTTCTTT
CASSQDAGNTEAFF
>TRBV11-2|TRBJ2-7|medium-sized|TRBD2
TGTGCCAGCAGCTTCGAGGGAGGGACCTACGAGCAGTACTTC
CASSFEGGTYEQYF
>TRBV6-5|TRBJ1-5|medium-sized|.
TGTGCCAGCAGTTACTCCATACATCAGCCCCAGCATTTT
CASSYSIHQPQHF
>TRBV7-6|TRBJ2-6|.|.
TGTGCCAGCAGCCTCTCTCTCTCTGGGGCCAACGTCCTGACTTTC
CASSLSLSGANVLTF
>TRBV11-2|TRBJ2-7|.|.
TGTGCCAGCAGCTTTGACACCTACGAGCAGTACTTC
CASSFDTYEQYF
>TRBV11-2|TRBJ1-3|.|.
TGTGCCAGCAGCTCAGGGGATACGTACACCATATATTTT
CASSSGDTYTIYF
>TRBV5-6|TRBJ1-2|few|.
TGTGCCAGCAGCTTGTTTCCCTTCAACTATGGCTACACCTTC
CASSLFPFNYGYTF
>TRBV19|TRBJ1-2|.|.
TGTGCCAGTAGTATACTGGACAGCCTCTATGGCTACACCTTC
CASSILDSLYGYTF
>TRBV27|TRBJ2-1|.|.
TGTGCCAGCAGTTGGGACTACAATGAGCAGTTCTTC
CASSWDYNEQFF
>TRBV6-1|TRBJ2-7|few|TRBD1
TGTGCCAGCAGTCAACGACCCTGGGACAGGTACGAGCAGTACTTC
CASSQRPWDRYEQYF
>TRBV4-1|TRBJ2-1|few|.
TGCGCCAGCAGCCAAGGGACTGCGACGAACAATGAGCAGTTCTTC
CASSQGTATNNEQFF
>TRBV6-5|TRBJ2-5|.|TRBD2
TGTGCCAGCAGTTACGGGACTACCGAGGCCCAGTACTTC
CASSYGTTEAQYF
>TRBV4-3|TRBJ1-5|.|.
TGCGCCAGCAGCCAAGACCGGACAGTTAATCAGCCCCAGCATTTT
CASSQDRTVNQPQHF
>TRBV19|TRBJ2-1|medium-sized|.
TGTGCCAGTAGTATCGGCCTCTACAATGAGCAGTTCTTC
CASSIGLYNEQFF
>TRBV28|TRBJ2-5|.|.
TGTGCCAGCAGTTCCGGTCTATTAGGGGTGGAACAAGAGACCCGGTACTTC
CASSSGLLGVEQETRYF
>TRBV4-1|TRBJ2-4|medium-sized|.
TGCGCCAGCAGCTCCACCGGGGGAGGGGGAAACATTCAGTACTTC
CASSSTGGGGNIQYF